This T cell receptor beta chain was found in a study of cytomegalovirus exposure and HLA in healthy donors. Study as a whole: The 666 first-cohort repertoires shared a platform with the approximately 120 validation repertoires, as reported in a later analysis.

The study's findings and limits: Rare TCR sequences dominated, though some public TCRs recurred in many donors. Cytomegalovirus-associated status was assigned to 150 or so TCR beta chains.

Some clones are missing from TCRdb's copy, which holds only in-frame ones; the method was immunoSEQ multiplex PCR. The repertoire consists of about 86,000 clones, with around 92% occurring once and the leading ten covering approximately 0.7%. Germline assignment: CDR1 SNHLY and CDR2 FYNNEI. Unmatched junction bases numbered 5, after V lost 3 bases and J lost 9 bases. The CDR3 is made up of 14 amino acids. As regards this clone: What it recognizes is unknown.

V usage is TRBV2 and J usage is TRBJ2-3, with TRBD2 matching 11 bases. The specimen was PBMCs. This sequence was found in a man aged 18 to 29 in good health and CMV-seronegative. CDR3: CASSDSGRGDTQYF. CDR3 nucleotides: TGTGCCAGCAGTGATAGCGGGAGGGGGGACACGCAGTATTTT. The variable domain in full, with the rest retrieved from reference TRBV2 and TRBJ2-3, is EPEVTQTPSHQVTQMGQEVILRCVPISNHLYFYWYRQILGQKVEFLVSFYNNEISEKSEIFDDQFSVERPDGSNFTLKIRSTKLEDSAMYFCASSDSGRGDTQYFGPGTRLTVL.